These 13 T cell receptor beta chains were sequenced from one sample in a study of cytomegalovirus exposure and HLA in healthy donors (dated by TCRdb to the late 2010s). To prepare the library, the immunoSEQ multiplex PCR assay was applied. For the multiplex PCR, a mixture combining 60 forward primers for TCR Vbeta segments and 13 reverse primers for TCR Jbeta segments was used. Imported from immuneACCESS, the table was reduced by TCRdb to in-frame sequences with V and J called. These copies leave out some clones; in studies compared against another copy, an unresolved V gene accounts for under half, and the cause of the remainder is not known. This sample holds under 200,000 clones; around 78% were observed only once. About 1.6% of the sample rests with the top ten. Sequencing used PBMCs. Every receptor here comes from a man between 35 and 55 years old in good health and CMV-seronegative.

The V call is TRBV30, the J call TRBJ2-5; D is perhaps TRBD1 (7 bases). Germline V gene data show CDR1 as GTSNPN and CDR2 as SVGIG (reference sequence). The V end lost 2 bases, the J end lost 5 bases, and 18 bases lay between the germline ends. This CDR3 is 15 amino acids long. The DNA of the CDR3 is TGTGCCTGGAGTCCGGGTCAGGGGGGTGGGGAGACCCAGTACTTC. This gives the protein CAWSPGQGGGETQYF.

The V call is TRBV14, the J call TRBJ2-1, with 9 bases matching TRBD2. The CDR3 sequence is 17 residues long. CDR1 and CDR2 (germline): SGHDN, FVKESK. With V trimmed by 4 bases and J by 9 bases, 16 bases remained unmatched. CDR3 sequence: CASSPRRGQIAGAEQFF. The CDR3 DNA reads TGTGCCAGCAGCCCCCGCCGGGGCCAAATAGCGGGAGCTGAGCAGTTCTTC.

The rearrangement joins TRBV7-8 to TRBJ1-1; 9 positions match TRBD1. Germline values: CDR1 SGHVS, CDR2 FQNEAQ. V was pared by 2 bases and J by 4 bases, with 8 bases of the junction left unmatched. CDR3 size: 16 residues. For the CDR3, the DNA is TGTGCCAGCAGCTTACCTCCGACAGGGGGTGGCACTGAAGCTTTCTTT. Translation gives CASSLPPTGGGTEAFF.

The rearrangement uses TRBV2 and TRBJ1-3; 7 nucleotides agree with TRBD1. The CDR3 totals 14 residues. Losses at the gene ends were 8 bases for V and 0 bases for J; bases not matched to a gene: 4. CDR1 and CDR2 from the germline V gene are SNHLY and FYNNEI. Here the CDR3 DNA reads TGTGCCAGCCGGGACAGCCTCTCTGGAAACACCATATATTTT. It specifies CASRDSLSGNTIYF. Combining the CDR3 with reference TRBV2 and TRBJ1-3 gives the whole variable domain EPEVTQTPSHQVTQMGQEVILRCVPISNHLYFYWYRQILGQKVEFLVSFYNNEISEKSEIFDDQFSVERPDGSNFTLKIRSTKLEDSAMYFCASRDSLSGNTIYFGEGSWLTVV.

This clone was seen only a few times. V is TRBV7-9 and J is TRBJ2-1; the match to TRBD2 covers 8 bases. Germline CDR1 and CDR2: SEHNR and FQNEAQ (reference sequence). This CDR3 is 14 amino acids long. Unmatched junction bases numbered 3, after V lost 4 bases and J lost 4 bases. The CDR3 is CASSSPSGYNEQFF. The CDR3 region has the DNA TGTGCCAGCAGCTCCCCTAGCGGGTACAATGAGCAGTTCTTC.

The chain couples TRBV2 to TRBJ2-2, with D tentatively TRBD2 (6 bases). Germline V gives CDR1 SNHLY, CDR2 FYNNEI. The CDR3 runs to 16 residues. V lost 8 bases and J 4 bases, leaving 20 bases between the germline ends. The CDR3 coding sequence is TGTGCCAGCGGGCCGGCAGTGCCCGGGAGCACCGGGGAGCTGTTTTTT. This gives the protein CASGPAVPGSTGELFF.

The chain couples TRBV19 to TRBJ1-2; no clear D. This CDR3 has 13 amino acids. Trimming removed 1 base from V and 4 bases from J, with 7 bases in between. In germline, CDR1 is LNHDA, CDR2 SQIVND (reference sequence). CDR3: CASSIGGFYGYTF. The CDR3 DNA reads TGTGCCAGTAGTATAGGCGGATTCTATGGCTACACCTTC.

The table lists this clone with a few counts. CDR3 DNA sequence: TGTGCCAGCAGCATTAGCCTAGCGGGTAAGTACCAAGAGACCCAGTACTTC. It translates to CASSISLAGKYQETQYF. This rearrangement joins TRBV21-1 to TRBJ2-5; the table gives TRBD2 as D, unverified against the DNA. TRBV21-1 is designated a pseudogene. The CDR3 covers 17 residues.

This chain joins TRBV5-6 and TRBJ2-7; D is uncertain. CDR3 length: 13 residues. Deletions cut 3 bases from V and 0 bases from J, with 7 bases between. Germline loops: CDR1 SGHDT, CDR2 YYEEEE. The CDR3 nucleotides read TGTGCCAGCAGCTCACTAAGCTCCTACGAGCAGTACTTC. It specifies CASSSLSSYEQYF.

V is TRBV27 and J is TRBJ1-1, with D tentatively TRBD1 (5 bases). V lost 6 bases, J lost 6 bases, and 17 bases lay in between. This CDR3 has 14 residues. Germline V CDR1 and CDR2: MNHEY, SMNVEV (reference sequence). CDR3 nucleotide sequence: TGTGCCAGCAGCCCCCGAGGGAGGGGAGCTGAAGCTTTCTTT. Its protein is CASSPRGRGAEAFF.

Of note for this clone: Other DNA sequences within the sample encode an identical CDR3. V and J are TRBV27 and TRBJ2-7; 8 bases align to TRBD1. The germline V gene has CDR1 MNHEY and CDR2 SMNVEV (reference sequence). CDR3 size: 12 residues. V trimming: 6 bases; J trimming: 6 bases; junction bases outside the gene matches: 4. CDR3 loop: CASRDRGLEQYF. In DNA form, the CDR3 reads TGTGCCAGCAGAGACAGGGGTCTCGAGCAGTACTTC.

The rearrangement links TRBV18 to TRBJ2-3, with D perhaps matching TRBD1 (5 bases). This CDR3 comprises 16 residues. Germline CDR1 is KGHSH and CDR2 is LQKENI. V lost 0 bases to trimming and J lost 0 bases, with 10 bases between them. The CDR3 DNA follows: TGTGCCAGCTCACCACCTAGGGGTTCTAGCACAGATACGCAGTATTTT. Its protein is CASSPPRGSSTDTQYF. Supplemented by reference TRBV18 and TRBJ2-3, the full variable domain reads NAGVMQNPRHLVRRRGQEARLRCSPMKGHSHVYWYRQLPEEGLKFMVYLQKENIIDESGMPKERFSAEFPKEGPSILRIQQVVRGDSAAYFCASSPPRGSSTDTQYFGPGTRLTVL.

This clone has only a few counts. The chain combines TRBV7-9 with TRBJ1-5; TRBD1 aligns across 9 bases. This CDR3 comprises 16 residues. The germline V gene has CDR1 SEHNR and CDR2 FQNEAQ (reference sequence). The J segment lost 1 base and the V segment lost 2 bases, leaving 3 bases of the junction unmatched. As DNA, the CDR3 is TGTGCCAGCAGCTTACGGACAGGGGACAGCAATCAGCCCCAGCATTTT. Protein sequence: CASSLRTGDSNQPQHF.